Listed here are 29 T cell receptor beta chains from one sample, sequenced in a study of T cells in Graves' hyperthyroidism and ophthalmopathy. It was RNA transcripts that yielded the amplified TCR beta CDR3 regions. HTBI primers were used for first-round RT-PCR of the TCR CDR3. From the multiplex PCR reads, TCRdb called clonotypes with MiXCR, one entry per CDR3 protein. The table shows hundreds of thousands of distinct CDR3 sequences, with roughly a sixth occurring only once. The sample taken for sequencing was blood. The receptors stem from a woman in her 40s with Graves' ophthalmopathy.

The chain has TRBV19 and TRBJ2-1, with TRBD2 matching 14 bases. Per the germline V gene, CDR1 is LNHDA and CDR2 is SQIVND (reference sequence). Trimming at V came to 3 bases and at J to 7 bases, leaving 5 bases not matched to a gene. CDR3 length: 16 amino acids. The CDR3 is CASSISGTSGRNEQFF. CDR3 nucleotide sequence: TGTGCCAGTAGTATCTCCGGGACTAGCGGGAGAAATGAGCAGTTCTTC.

This clonotype was counted a few times. The CDR3 region has the DNA TGTGCCAGCAGTTACTCGTACTCGGACACTGAAGCTTTCTTT. Protein sequence: CASSYSYSDTEAFF. V usage is TRBV6-5 and J usage is TRBJ1-1; D is undetermined. Germline CDR1 and CDR2: MNHEY and SVGAGI. This CDR3 spans 14 amino acids. The ends were cut back, 0 bases at V and 3 bases at J, with 8 bases in the middle.

The chain employs TRBV6-2 or TRBV6-3 and TRBJ2-7; D remains unclear. The V end lost 5 bases, the J end lost 3 bases, and 8 bases lay between the germline ends. The germline V gene has CDR1 MNHEY and CDR2 SVGEGT. There are 12 residues in the CDR3. Written as DNA, the CDR3 is TGTGCCAGCAGTAGTCGGTACTACGAGCAGTACTTC. Translated: CASSSRYYEQYF.

The chain is built from TRBV2 and TRBJ1-5, with 9 nucleotides matching TRBD1. This CDR3 is built from 13 residues. Germline CDR1 is SNHLY and CDR2 is FYNNEI. The junction had 11 bases not matched to a gene; V was cut back by 5 bases and J by 15 bases. CDR3 loop: CASSRDRVAHPHF. The CDR3 bases are TGTGCCAGCAGTAGGGACAGGGTGGCCCATCCGCATTTT.

This clonotype was counted at least ten times. The chain recombines TRBV27 with TRBJ2-3; 16 bases match TRBD2. The CDR3 has 18 residues. The J segment lost 2 bases and the V segment lost 6 bases, leaving 8 bases of the junction unmatched. CDR1 and CDR2 from the germline V gene are MNHEY and SMNVEV (reference sequence). The DNA for the CDR3 is TGTGCCAGCAGCCGGCAGGGACTAGCGGGAGGGCCCACAGATACGCAGTATTTT. Protein: CASSRQGLAGGPTDTQYF.

This clonotype was observed at least ten times. The V gene is TRBV7-2, the J gene TRBJ2-1; D not certain. This CDR3 comprises 14 residues. V gave up 2 bases and J gave up 5 bases, with 10 bases separating them. The germline V gene encodes CDR1 SGHTA and CDR2 FQGNSA. For the CDR3, the DNA is TGTGCCAGCAGCTTATATTTCGGTAACAATGAGCAGTTCTTC. This codes for CASSLYFGNNEQFF.

This clonotype appeared many times. V usage is TRBV7-9 and J usage is TRBJ2-3; 8 positions agree with TRBD1. The CDR3 length is 18 residues. Trimming at V came to 6 bases and at J to 4 bases, leaving 18 bases not matched to a gene. Germline V gene sequence: CDR1 SEHNR, CDR2 FQNEAQ (reference sequence). CDR3 in amino acids: CASSHQTLGTGPSDTQYF. In DNA, the CDR3 is TGTGCCAGCAGTCACCAGACCCTTGGGACAGGACCCTCAGATACGCAGTATTTT.

The chain recombines TRBV11-2 with TRBJ2-1; weak D call: TRBD2 (6 bases). The CDR3 is made up of 17 amino acids. The V and J ends lost 6 bases and 4 bases respectively, with 22 bases between them. Germline CDR1 and CDR2: SGHAT and FQNNGV. This chain's CDR3 is CASRGLTGTSRYNEQFF. The CDR3 DNA is TGTGCCAGCAGGGGACTGACCGGGACCTCGAGGTACAATGAGCAGTTCTTC.

This clonotype was recorded many times. Sequence at one end of the junction differs from germline and may be a read error. This chain uses TRBV5-1 with TRBJ2-1; weak D call: TRBD1 (6 bases). CDR1 and CDR2 (germline): SGHRS, YFSETQ. CDR3 size: 15 residues. CDR3 DNA: TGCGCCAGCAGCACGGACAGAGGATCCTACGATGAGCAGTTCTTC. This gives the protein CASSTDRGSYDEQFF.

Many counts were recorded for this clonotype. The rearrangement joins TRBV6-1 to TRBJ2-3; D tentatively fits TRBD1 or TRBD2 (5 bases each). With 7 bases removed from V and 2 bases from J, the gap between germline ends came to 16 bases. The germline gives CDR1 MNHNS, CDR2 SASEGT. This CDR3 has 15 residues. Here the CDR3 DNA reads TGTGCCAGCATCTTTACCGGGACCGACACAGATACGCAGTATTTT. Its protein is CASIFTGTDTDTQYF.

At least ten counts were recorded for this clonotype. The chain is built from TRBV6-2 or TRBV6-3 and TRBJ2-5; unclear D gene. From germline, CDR1 is MNHEY and CDR2 SVGEGT. The CDR3 is 13 amino acids. The ends were cut back, 8 bases at V and 0 bases at J, with 10 bases in the middle. CDR3 region: CASGNTYQETQYF. Here the CDR3 DNA reads TGTGCCAGCGGCAACACGTACCAAGAGACCCAGTACTTC.

The chain has TRBV10-3 and TRBJ2-1; 7 bases agree with TRBD2. CDR1 is ENHRY, CDR2 SYGVKD, per germline. The V and J ends lost 2 bases and 7 bases, in that order; junction bases with no gene match: 8. This CDR3 is built from 15 residues. The chain's CDR3 is CAISERSSGLNEQFF. The CDR3 DNA is TGTGCCATCAGTGAGAGGTCTAGCGGACTGAATGAGCAGTTCTTC.

This clonotype turned up a few times. A read error may explain this, as a much larger clone is one base away. The chain is built from TRBV3-1 and TRBJ1-1, with D perhaps matching TRBD1 (5 bases). Per the germline V gene, CDR1 is LGHDT and CDR2 is YNNKEL (reference sequence). The length of the CDR3 is 11 residues. The CDR3 DNA reads TGTGCCAGCATGAGGGGAGCTGAAGCTCTCTTT. It specifies CASMRGAEALF.

This clonotype was recorded at least ten times. The chain links TRBV11-2 to TRBJ2-7; D is unclear. The CDR3 extends over 13 amino acids. The germline V gene encodes CDR1 SGHAT and CDR2 FQNNGV. Trimming removed 2 bases from V and 6 bases from J, with 11 bases in between. The DNA of the CDR3 is TGTGCCAGCAGCTTACTGGGGTTCCGCGAGCAGTACTTC. It codes for CASSLLGFREQYF.

This clonotype was seen many times. The chain joins TRBV30 to TRBJ2-7; the match to TRBD2 covers 9 bases. V dropped 2 bases and J dropped 1; count of bases not matched to a gene: 3. CDR3 length: 14 amino acids. Germline V lookup: CDR1 GTSNPN, CDR2 SVGIG (reference sequence). The CDR3 spells CAWSLSGGSYEQYF. In DNA form, the CDR3 reads TGTGCCTGGAGTCTTAGCGGGGGATCCTACGAGCAGTACTTC.

This clonotype turned up a few times. CDR3: CSARGGGGAETQYF. For the CDR3, the DNA is TGCAGTGCTAGAGGAGGGGGGGGGGCCGAGACCCAGTACTTC. The V gene is TRBV20-1, the J gene TRBJ2-5; tentatively, D is TRBD2 (7 bases). Germline values: CDR1 DFQATT, CDR2 SNEGSKA (reference sequence). CDR3 length equals 14 residues. V was clipped by 1 base and J by 5 bases, with 14 bases between them.

In this sample, this clonotype turned up many times. The chain is built from TRBV3-1 and TRBJ1-6; 7 bases align to TRBD1. Germline lookup yields CDR1 LGHDT and CDR2 YNNKEL (reference sequence). Losses at the gene ends were 4 bases for V and 6 bases for J; bases not matched to a gene: 3. CDR3 length: 14 amino acids. The CDR3 nucleotides are TGTGCCAGCAGCCGCGGGGACAGTAATTCACCCCTCCACTTT. Amino acid sequence: CASSRGDSNSPLHF.

There are many counts of this clonotype. V and J are TRBV11-2 and TRBJ2-7; no clear D gene. The CDR3 covers 13 residues. In germline, CDR1 is SGHAT, CDR2 FQNNGV. V was clipped by 3 bases and J by 4 bases, with 10 bases between them. The CDR3 nucleotides are TGTGCCAGCAGCTTCAGGCCAGAGTACGAGCAGTACTTC. Its translation: CASSFRPEYEQYF.

The gene calls are TRBV19 and TRBJ2-1; 9 bases agree with TRBD2. Germline V gene sequence: CDR1 LNHDA, CDR2 SQIVND (reference sequence). The V segment lost 1 base and the J segment 8 bases; nucleotides outside the gene matches: 9. The CDR3 extends over 16 amino acids. CDR3 in DNA: TGTGCCAGTAGTATAGCGCCAGCGGGGGGTTCCCATGAGCAGTTCTTC. This codes for CASSIAPAGGSHEQFF.

The chain has TRBV4-1 and TRBJ2-5; 7 bases match TRBD1. The trim removed 2 bases at V and 3 bases at J, leaving 3 bases unmatched. The CDR3 runs to 14 residues. Germline loops: CDR1 MGHRA, CDR2 YSYEKL. DNA of the CDR3: TGCGCCAGCAGCCAATTACAGGGGAAAGAGACCCAGTACTTC. Encoded protein: CASSQLQGKETQYF.

CDR3 nucleotide sequence: TGTGCCAGCAGTGAAGAAAGACTAGCGGGAGTAGAGACCCAGTACTTC. This encodes CASSEERLAGVETQYF. The chain carries TRBV2 and TRBJ2-5; 12 bases agree with TRBD2. Germline lookup yields CDR1 SNHLY and CDR2 FYNNEI. Trimming at V came to 1 base and at J to 4 bases, leaving 4 bases not matched to a gene. The CDR3 has 16 amino acids.

This clonotype was detected ten times or more. The chain has TRBV2 and TRBJ2-2; 7 positions match TRBD2. Germline V gene sequence: CDR1 SNHLY, CDR2 FYNNEI. The CDR3 runs to 16 residues. After removal of 5 bases from V and 4 bases from J, the junction contained 10 bases not matched to a gene. The CDR3 sequence: CASSPPGLQFTGELFF. The CDR3 bases are TGTGCCAGCAGTCCCCCGGGACTACAATTCACCGGGGAGCTGTTTTTT.

The sample holds a few counts of this clonotype. The chain combines TRBV20-1 with TRBJ2-7; D might be TRBD1 or TRBD2, each matching 5 bases. V lost 3 bases, J lost 3 bases, and 15 bases lay in between. This CDR3 has 14 residues. Germline V lookup: CDR1 DFQATT, CDR2 SNEGSKA (reference sequence). The CDR3 sequence: CSARGVELLYEQYF. CDR3 coding DNA: TGCAGTGCTAGGGGGGTGGAACTACTCTACGAGCAGTACTTC.

V usage is TRBV2 and J usage is TRBJ1-5; possible D gene TRBD1, 6 bases. Germline CDR1 and CDR2: SNHLY and FYNNEI. V was pared by 10 bases and J by 6 bases, with 19 bases between. The CDR3 runs to 14 residues. The CDR3 nucleotides read TGTGCCACATCCGACAGGACTCAAGGTCAGCCCCAGCATTTT. Translation gives CATSDRTQGQPQHF.

V gene TRBV15 combines with J gene TRBJ2-3; D is undetermined. The CDR3 extends over 15 amino acids. The ends were cut back, 3 bases at V and 3 bases at J, with 13 bases in the middle. Germline CDR1 reads LNHNV; CDR2 reads YYDKDF (reference sequence). The CDR3 DNA is TGTGCCACCAGCAGTCGGGTAGCTGGGACAGATACGCAGTATTTT. Translated, it gives CATSSRVAGTDTQYF.

V usage is TRBV9 and J usage is TRBJ2-6, with D perhaps given as TRBD1 or TRBD2 (5 bases each). This CDR3 has 15 residues. Per germline, CDR1 SGDLS and CDR2 YYNGEE. Trimming took off 2 bases at V and 2 bases at J, with 8 bases between the two ends. CDR3 sequence reads: CASSVGDAGANVLTF. CDR3 DNA: TGTGCCAGCAGCGTGGGGGATGCTGGGGCCAACGTCCTGACTTTC.

As regards this clonotype: A clone one base away is much larger, so this may be a read error. The V and J genes are TRBV2 and TRBJ2-5, with TRBD2 matching over 8 bases. CDR3 size: 13 residues. The V gene end was trimmed by 5 bases and the J gene end by 5 bases; junction bases not matched to a gene: 4. CDR1 is SNHLY and CDR2 is FYNNEI in the germline V gene. CDR3 region: CASSMEREETQYF. CDR3 DNA sequence: TGTGCCAGCAGTATGGAGCGGGAGGAGACCCAGTACTTC.

This clonotype appeared a single time. A much larger clone lies one base from this, so it may be a read error. The rearrangement joins TRBV4-2 to TRBJ2-7; D not certain. Germline V lookup: CDR1 LGHNA, CDR2 YNFKEQ. There are 15 residues in the CDR3. This CDR3 reads CVSSQDPDLAYEQYF. The CDR3 region has the DNA TGTGTCAGCAGCCAAGATCCGGACCTAGCCTACGAGCAGTACTTC.

This clonotype has a handful of counts. This sequence joins TRBV4-1 and TRBJ1-6; weak D call: TRBD1 (5 bases). The germline gives CDR1 MGHRA, CDR2 YSYEKL. Trimming shortened V by 2 bases and J by 6 bases, and 14 bases separated the two germline ends. This CDR3 is built from 16 residues. DNA of the CDR3: TGCGCCAGCAGCCAACGGACGGGGACCTCTAATTCACCCCTCCACTTT. Translated, it gives CASSQRTGTSNSPLHF.